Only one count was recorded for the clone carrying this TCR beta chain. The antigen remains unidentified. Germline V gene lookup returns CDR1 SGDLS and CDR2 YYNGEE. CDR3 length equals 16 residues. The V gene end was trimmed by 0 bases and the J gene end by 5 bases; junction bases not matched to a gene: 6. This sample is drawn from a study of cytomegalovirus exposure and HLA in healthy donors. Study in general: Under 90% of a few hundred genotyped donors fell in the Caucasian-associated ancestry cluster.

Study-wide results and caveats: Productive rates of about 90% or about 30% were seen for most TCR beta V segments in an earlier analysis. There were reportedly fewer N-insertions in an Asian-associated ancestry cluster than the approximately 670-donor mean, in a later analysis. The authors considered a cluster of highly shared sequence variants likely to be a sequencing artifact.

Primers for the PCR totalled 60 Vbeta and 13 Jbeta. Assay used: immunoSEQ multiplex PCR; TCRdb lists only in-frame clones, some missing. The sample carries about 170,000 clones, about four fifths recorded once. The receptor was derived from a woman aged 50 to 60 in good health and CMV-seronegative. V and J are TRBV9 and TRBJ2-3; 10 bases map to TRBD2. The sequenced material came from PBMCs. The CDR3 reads CASSVGQAGGQDTQYF. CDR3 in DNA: TGTGCCAGCAGCGTAGGCCAAGCGGGGGGGCAAGATACGCAGTATTTT. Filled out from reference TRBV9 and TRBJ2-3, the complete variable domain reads DSGVTQTPKHLITATGQRVTLRCSPRSGDLSVYWYQQSLDQGLQFLIQYYNGEERAKGNILERFSAQQFPDLHSELNLSSLELGDSALYFCASSVGQAGGQDTQYFGPGTRLTVL.